This is a list of T cell receptor beta chains from one sample in a study of post-analysis software for immune sequencing data. TCRdb analysed the PCR reads with MiXCR anew, one entry per CDR3 protein. The sample includes hundreds of thousands of distinct CDR3 sequences, around 27% of them seen just once. Material: blood. Receptor source: a girl aged 10 to 17 with multiple sclerosis. Both conserved end residues are part of each CDR3. A D gene is named only where the DNA matches it firmly. Part of the rows lack a size; the others show once, few, many or a class for expanded clones.

NA TRBJ2-4 NA TRBV3-1 CASSPNRAIAKNIQYF TGTGCCAGCAGCCCCAACAGGGCGATAGCCAAAAACATTCAGTACTTC
NA TRBJ2-1 TRBD2 TRBV29-1 CSVAGLAGKFF TGCAGCGTTGCCGGACTAGCGGGCAAGTTCTTC
NA TRBJ2-1 TRBD2 TRBV5-1 CASRNNGGFDEQFF TGCGCCAGCAGGAACAACGGGGGGTTCGATGAGCAGTTCTTC
few TRBJ2-3 TRBD2 TRBV28 CASKSSGATDTQYF TGTGCCAGCAAAAGTAGCGGGGCCACAGATACGCAGTATTTT
many TRBJ2-7 TRBD2 TRBV7-2 CASSLHGGGPYEQYF TGTGCCAGCAGCTTACACGGCGGGGGGCCCTACGAGCAGTACTTC
few TRBJ1-5 NA TRBV7-4 CASSLGRSAQPQHF TGTGCCAGCAGCTTAGGGAGGTCGGCTCAGCCCCAGCATTTT
few TRBJ2-3 TRBD2 TRBV11-2 CASSLGGWAGARPDTQYF TGTGCCAGCAGCTTAGGGGGGTGGGCGGGAGCAAGACCAGATACGCAGTATTTT
few TRBJ2-5 TRBD2 TRBV7-2 CASSSSGGPQGTQYF TGTGCCAGCAGCTCTAGCGGGGGACCCCAGGGGACCCAGTACTTC
few TRBJ2-7 TRBD2 TRBV20-1 CSAGTSGRARGYEQYF TGCAGTGCTGGGACTAGCGGGAGGGCAAGAGGGTACGAGCAGTACTTC
NA TRBJ2-1 NA TRBV24-1 CATSDGDEQFF TGTGCCACCAGTGATGGGGATGAGCAGTTCTTC
NA TRBJ2-7 TRBD1 TRBV12-3/TRBV12-4 CASSPRGQGLSEQYF TGTGCCAGCAGTCCCCGGGGACAGGGGTTGAGTGAGCAGTACTTC
few TRBJ2-5 NA TRBV20-1 CSARRGSVQETQYF TGCAGTGCTAGGAGGGGTAGCGTACAAGAGACCCAGTACTTC
few TRBJ2-1 TRBD2 TRBV29-1 CSVPISERGDNEQFF TGCAGCGTCCCGATCTCTGAGCGGGGAGACAATGAGCAGTTCTTC
NA TRBJ2-7 NA TRBV20-1 CSARDMAGWSYEQYF TGCAGTGCTAGAGATATGGCAGGGTGGTCCTACGAGCAGTACTTC
NA TRBJ2-5 TRBD2 TRBV5-6 CASSLTGLAAEETQYF TGTGCCAGCAGCCTCACGGGGCTAGCGGCGGAAGAGACCCAGTACTTC
NA TRBJ2-1 TRBD2 TRBV7-2 CASSPGLAGALGEQFF TGTGCCAGCAGCCCCGGACTAGCGGGGGCCCTGGGGGAGCAGTTCTTC
NA TRBJ1-5 NA TRBV18 CASSPAEYRPQHF TGTGCCAGCTCACCGGCGGAGTATCGGCCCCAGCATTTT
few TRBJ1-2 NA TRBV28 CASSRSGYGGSGYTF TGTGCCAGCAGCCGCTCCGGATACGGTGGCAGTGGCTACACCTTC
NA TRBJ2-7 NA TRBV6-1 CASTQGAALGEQYF TGTGCCAGCACCCAAGGGGCGGCCTTGGGGGAGCAGTACTTC